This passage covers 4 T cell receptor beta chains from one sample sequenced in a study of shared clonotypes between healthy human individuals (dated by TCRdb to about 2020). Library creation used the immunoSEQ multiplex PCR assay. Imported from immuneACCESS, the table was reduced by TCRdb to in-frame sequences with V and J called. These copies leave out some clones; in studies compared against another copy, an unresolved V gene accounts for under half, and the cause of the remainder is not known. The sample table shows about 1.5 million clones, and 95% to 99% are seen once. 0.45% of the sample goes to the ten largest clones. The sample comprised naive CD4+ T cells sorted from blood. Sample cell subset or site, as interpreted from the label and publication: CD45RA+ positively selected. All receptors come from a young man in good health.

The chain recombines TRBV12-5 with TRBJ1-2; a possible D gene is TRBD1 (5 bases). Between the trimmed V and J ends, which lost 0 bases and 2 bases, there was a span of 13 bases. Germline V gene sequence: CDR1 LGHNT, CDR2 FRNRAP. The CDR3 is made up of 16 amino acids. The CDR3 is CASGLVLGPNNYGYTF. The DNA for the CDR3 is TGTGCTAGTGGTTTGGTACTGGGGCCAAACAACTATGGCTACACCTTC.

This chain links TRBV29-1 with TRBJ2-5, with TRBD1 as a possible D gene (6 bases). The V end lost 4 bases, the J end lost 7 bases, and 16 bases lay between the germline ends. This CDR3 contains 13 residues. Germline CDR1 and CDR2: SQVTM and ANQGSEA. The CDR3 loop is CSVGQDSTWTQYF. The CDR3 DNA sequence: TGCAGCGTTGGTCAGGACAGTACTTGGACCCAGTACTTC.

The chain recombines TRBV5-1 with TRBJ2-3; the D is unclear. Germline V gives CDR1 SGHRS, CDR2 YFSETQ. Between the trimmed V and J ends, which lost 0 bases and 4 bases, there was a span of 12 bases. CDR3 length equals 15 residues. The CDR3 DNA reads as TGCGCCAGCAGCTTGGCCGCCAGTATGGCAGATACGCAGTATTTT. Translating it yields CASSLAASMADTQYF.

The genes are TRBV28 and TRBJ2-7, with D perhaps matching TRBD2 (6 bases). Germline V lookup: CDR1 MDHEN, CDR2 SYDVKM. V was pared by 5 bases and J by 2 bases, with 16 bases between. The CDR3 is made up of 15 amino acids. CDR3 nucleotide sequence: TGTGCCAGCAGTCCCCCAATGCCGGGGGCCTACGAGCAGTACTTC. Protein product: CASSPPMPGAYEQYF.